This T cell receptor (beta chain) appears in the sequencing data of a study of T cell responses to AZD1222 COVID-19 vaccine. Points from the study as a whole: As reported, nearly half of all spike-specific TCRs target variant regions that are unmutated. All repertoire sampling was performed exclusively after the peak T cell response. Just a handful of people given AZD1222 tested seropositive at baseline. Mostly white British, mostly female donors; authors suggested clonal diversity may be underestimated.

The table came from immunoSEQ multiplex PCR; TCRdb's copy has only in-frame clones and leaves some out. Of 90,000 to 95,000 clones detected, about 88% appear once; the ten largest clones hold less than 20%. The ends were cut back, 7 bases at V and 5 bases at J, with 11 bases in the middle. The CDR3 length is 13 residues. Germline CDR1 MDHEN, CDR2 SYDVKM. In the case of this clone: What it recognizes is unknown. This sample includes further DNA sequences coding for the same CDR3.

The receptor comes from an adult in good health. J is TRBJ1-4 and V is TRBV28; D not resolved. This specimen was peripheral blood, taken on day 0 of AZD1222 vaccination. The CDR3 is CASTPGGNEKLFF. The CDR3 coding sequence is TGTGCCAGCACCCCTGGAGGAAATGAAAAACTGTTTTTT.